These 6 T cell receptor beta chains came from one sample sequenced in a study of cytomegalovirus exposure and HLA in healthy donors. This PCR relied on a set of 60 Vbeta primers and 13 Jbeta primers. The protocol was immunoSEQ multiplex PCR, while the TCRdb copy is restricted to in-frame clones and leaves out a portion. The table includes about 110,000 clones, around 80% detected once. Sequencing was done on a sample of PBMCs. Every receptor here comes from a woman aged 40 to 50 in good health and CMV-seronegative.

This sequence joins TRBV27 and TRBJ2-1, with 13 bases aligning to TRBD2. Germline V lookup: CDR1 MNHEY, CDR2 SMNVEV (reference sequence). The CDR3 totals 17 residues. Losses at the gene ends were 3 bases for V and 5 bases for J; bases not matched to a gene: 7. The CDR3 is CASSFQLGLAGDNEQFF. CDR3 bases: TGTGCCAGCAGTTTCCAACTCGGACTAGCGGGAGACAATGAGCAGTTCTTC.

This chain joins TRBV7-8 and TRBJ1-5; D unresolved. The V gene's germline CDR1 is SGHVS and CDR2 FQNEAQ. Trimming left V 5 bases short and J 5 bases short, with 19 bases between. CDR3 size: 16 residues. For the CDR3, the DNA is TGTGCCAGCAGCCGGTCGTGGACTGAGGTCGATCAGCCCCAGCATTTT. Translating it yields CASSRSWTEVDQPQHF.

The CDR3 coding sequence is TGTGCCATCAGGGGGACAGGGATGAACACCGGGGAGCTGTTTTTT. It translates to CAIRGTGMNTGELFF. This sequence joins TRBV10-3 and TRBJ2-2; 9 nucleotides agree with TRBD1. The trim removed 6 bases at V and 1 base at J, leaving 3 bases unmatched. There are 15 residues in the CDR3. Germline assignment: CDR1 ENHRY and CDR2 SYGVKD.

The genes are TRBV28 and TRBJ2-1; TRBD1 agrees at 9 bases. The CDR3 is 15 residues long. The trim removed 7 bases at V and 7 bases at J, leaving 11 bases unmatched. Germline V gene data show CDR1 as MDHEN and CDR2 as SYDVKM. Here the CDR3 reads CASTSRTGVGNEQFF. The CDR3 nucleotides are TGTGCCAGCACAAGTAGGACAGGGGTTGGGAATGAGCAGTTCTTC.

The chain links TRBV5-1 to TRBJ2-3; D may be TRBD1 (6 bases). Trimming took 4 bases from V and 3 from J, leaving 9 bases between them. CDR1 is SGHRS, CDR2 YFSETQ, per germline. The CDR3 loop spans 13 amino acids. The CDR3 reads CASSQQGTDTQYF. CDR3 DNA: TGCGCCAGCAGCCAACAGGGAACAGATACGCAGTATTTT.

The rearrangement uses TRBV6-5 and TRBJ2-1, with D maybe TRBD2 (5 bases). This CDR3 is 16 amino acids long. V shed 2 bases and J shed 6 bases, with 17 bases lying between them. The germline gives CDR1 MNHEY, CDR2 SVGAGI. The CDR3: CASSYGELEAVNEQFF. The CDR3 DNA is TGTGCCAGCAGTTACGGGGAACTAGAGGCGGTCAATGAGCAGTTCTTC.